The 29 T cell receptor beta chains presented below share a single source sample, sequenced in a study of OX40 agonist ivuxolimab in advanced cancers. The table came from immunoSEQ multiplex PCR; TCRdb's copy has only in-frame clones and leaves some out. Here the sample spans around 54,000 clones, around 94% being singletons. Sample: CD4+ or CD8+ T cells sorted from blood, taken in a trial of the OX40 agonist ivuxolimab. These receptors came from an adult with an advanced solid tumor such as melanoma, head and neck, liver or kidney cancer.

This clone was detected once. The gene calls are TRBV14 and TRBJ2-3; the D is unclear. Germline V lookup: CDR1 SGHDN, CDR2 FVKESK. CDR3 size: 14 residues. The V end lost 2 bases, the J end lost 2 bases, and 8 bases lay between the germline ends. This chain's CDR3 is CASSQQSLTDTQYF. The DNA for the CDR3 is TGTGCCAGCAGCCAACAGTCACTCACAGATACGCAGTATTTT.

A single count supports this clone. The gene calls are TRBV27 and TRBJ2-3, with 10 positions matching TRBD2. CDR3 size: 15 residues. Germline lookup yields CDR1 MNHEY and CDR2 SMNVEV (reference sequence). Trimming took 7 bases from V and 5 from J; bases not matched to a gene: 9. The CDR3 DNA reads as TGTGCCAGCACCTTCCTAGCGGGAGTAAAAGATACGCAGTATTTT. Residues: CASTFLAGVKDTQYF.

The chain is built from TRBV9 and TRBJ1-1; D not resolved. Looked up from germline, CDR1 is SGDLS and CDR2 is YYNGEE. The CDR3 covers 14 residues. Trimming cost V 0 bases and J 7 bases, with 13 bases left between them. The CDR3 nucleotides are TGTGCCAGCAGCGTAGTTGGCGGACCCAGTGAAGCTTTCTTT. The encoded protein is CASSVVGGPSEAFF.

J is TRBJ2-3 and V is TRBV18; TRBD2 agrees at 7 bases. The CDR3 loop spans 16 amino acids. Germline V gene data show CDR1 as KGHSH and CDR2 as LQKENI. The trim removed 5 bases at V and 2 bases at J, leaving 10 bases unmatched. The CDR3 DNA follows: TGTGCCAGCTCAGGGGACGGCGGGAGAGACACAGATACGCAGTATTTT. Translating gives CASSGDGGRDTDTQYF.

The rearrangement joins TRBV5-1 to TRBJ2-1; maybe TRBD1 (5 bases). This CDR3 comprises 16 residues. V was clipped by 0 bases and J by 0 bases, with 10 bases between them. The V gene's germline CDR1 is SGHRS and CDR2 YFSETQ. In DNA form, the CDR3 reads TGCGCCAGCAGCTTGGGACAGCTGAGCTCCTACAATGAGCAGTTCTTC. It yields the protein CASSLGQLSSYNEQFF.

The chain employs TRBV19 and TRBJ2-2; the D is unclear. V gave up 1 base and J gave up 3 bases, with 12 bases separating them. From germline, CDR1 is LNHDA and CDR2 SQIVND (reference sequence). The CDR3 loop spans 16 amino acids. Written as DNA, the CDR3 is TGTGCCAGTAGTATAGGGGTTGGCCATCACACCGGGGAGCTGTTTTTT. Residues: CASSIGVGHHTGELFF.

This sequence joins TRBV28 and TRBJ2-4, with unresolved D. CDR1 is MDHEN and CDR2 is SYDVKM in the germline V gene. V was cut by 2 bases and J by 1 base, with 6 bases left in between. The CDR3 is made up of 14 amino acids. The CDR3 region is CASSLIMAKNIQYF. As DNA, the CDR3 is TGTGCCAGCAGTTTAATAATGGCCAAAAACATTCAGTACTTC.

This clone has only one observation. The chain couples TRBV19 to TRBJ2-1; D unclear. This CDR3 is built from 11 residues. The germline V gene encodes CDR1 LNHDA and CDR2 SQIVND (reference sequence). Deletions cut 2 bases from V and 10 bases from J, with 6 bases between. This CDR3 reads CASSISREQFF. Here the CDR3 DNA reads TGTGCCAGTAGTATATCGCGAGAGCAGTTCTTC.

CDR3 coding DNA: TGTGCCAGCACCTCGGGGCTAGCGGGACCCTACGAGCAGTACTTC. It translates to CASTSGLAGPYEQYF. The genes are TRBV5-6 and TRBJ2-7; TRBD2 agrees at 9 bases. Germline V gene data show CDR1 as SGHDT and CDR2 as YYEEEE. Trimming at V came to 6 bases and at J to 2 bases, leaving 9 bases not matched to a gene. The CDR3 consists of 15 residues.

The chain uses TRBV7-9 and TRBJ1-4, with D hard to call. Germline assignment: CDR1 SEHNR and CDR2 FQNEAQ (reference sequence). CDR3 length: 12 residues. Trimming shortened V by 2 bases and J by 3 bases, and 1 base separated the two germline ends. The CDR3 DNA follows: TGTGCCAGCAGCTTACCTAATGAAAAACTGTTTTTT. As protein: CASSLPNEKLFF.

The DNA of the CDR3 is TGTGCCAGCAGCTTAAAAGCGGGGACTAATGAAAAACTGTTTTTT. Translation: CASSLKAGTNEKLFF. The chain links TRBV11-3 to TRBJ1-4, with unresolved D. This CDR3 has 15 residues. Per the germline V gene, CDR1 is SGHNT and CDR2 is YENEEA. V shed 2 bases and J shed 2 bases, with 9 bases lying between them. The whole variable domain, filled in from reference TRBV11-3 and TRBJ1-4, reads EAGVVQSPRYKIIEKKQPVAFWCNPISGHNTLYWYLQNLGQGPELLIRYENEEAVDDSQLPKDRFSAERLKGVDSTLKIQPAELGDSAVYLCASSLKAGTNEKLFFGSGTQLSVL.

The gene calls are TRBV11-3 and TRBJ2-1; 8 bases line up with TRBD1. The CDR3 extends over 15 amino acids. Trimming at V came to 3 bases and at J to 8 bases, leaving 9 bases not matched to a gene. Germline V gives CDR1 SGHNT, CDR2 YENEEA. CDR3 sequence (DNA): TGTGCCAGCAGCTTCAGGGGGCCCGGGGGAGATGAGCAGTTCTTC. This gives the protein CASSFRGPGGDEQFF.

This clone has only one observation. The J gene is TRBJ2-5, the V gene TRBV4-3; possibly TRBD1 for D (6 bases). Deletions cut 5 bases from V and 3 bases from J, with 13 bases between. The CDR3 runs 14 residues. The germline V gene has CDR1 LGHNA and CDR2 YSLEER. The CDR3 DNA follows: TGCGCCAGCAGCTTGACAGGCGTTGAAGAGACCCAGTACTTC. Translated: CASSLTGVEETQYF.

V gene TRBV5-8 combines with J gene TRBJ2-3; TRBD1 might be the D (6 bases). Germline V gene data show CDR1 as SGHTS and CDR2 as YDEGEE. V was cut by 0 bases and J by 1 base, with 15 bases left in between. The CDR3 runs 17 residues. The chain's CDR3 is CASSLVQGYIGTDTQYF. CDR3 DNA sequence: TGTGCCAGCAGCTTGGTTCAGGGGTATATCGGCACAGATACGCAGTATTTT.

The chain recombines TRBV7-9 with TRBJ2-4; D remains unclear. This CDR3 contains 15 residues. CDR1 and CDR2 from the germline V gene are SEHNR and FQNEAQ (reference sequence). The V and J ends lost 1 base and 5 bases respectively, with 12 bases between them. CDR3 DNA sequence: TGTGCCAGCAGCTTAGGCCGGTGGTCGGAAAACATTCAGTACTTC. This sequence encodes CASSLGRWSENIQYF. The full variable domain, with the rest looked up from reference TRBV7-9 and TRBJ2-4, is DTGVSQNPRHKITKRGQNVTFRCDPISEHNRLYWYRQTLGQGPEFLTYFQNEAQLEKSRLLSDRFSAERPKGSFSTLEIQRTEQGDSAMYLCASSLGRWSENIQYFGAGTRLSVL.

The table lists this clone with a count of one. The J gene is TRBJ2-3, the V gene TRBV14; D call uncertain. The CDR3 is 15 residues long. CDR1 is SGHDN, CDR2 FVKESK, per germline. Trimming removed 4 bases from V and 4 bases from J, with 15 bases in between. The DNA of the CDR3 is TGTGCCAGCAGCCCGCCCGAGATGGTATCAGATACGCAGTATTTT. Protein product: CASSPPEMVSDTQYF.

The rearrangement joins TRBV9 to TRBJ2-2; 7 bases fit TRBD1. Germline values: CDR1 SGDLS, CDR2 YYNGEE. This CDR3 is built from 17 residues. Trimming removed 4 bases from V and 1 base from J; junction bases left unmatched: 10. The DNA of the CDR3 is TGTGCCAGCAGCTGGAATCAGGGGGATAAGAACACCGGGGAGCTGTTTTTT. Protein sequence: CASSWNQGDKNTGELFF.

V gene TRBV5-5 combines with J gene TRBJ2-1, with D possibly being TRBD2 (6 bases). Trimming took off 0 bases at V and 1 base at J, with 11 bases between the two ends. The CDR3 has 16 residues. The germline V gene has CDR1 SGHKS and CDR2 YYEKEE (reference sequence). The CDR3 loop reads CASSLGPGASYNEQFF. The DNA of the CDR3 is TGTGCCAGCAGCTTGGGGCCGGGAGCGTCCTACAATGAGCAGTTCTTC.

The chain joins TRBV7-6 to TRBJ2-7; a possible D gene is TRBD2 (6 bases). Germline assignment: CDR1 SGHVS and CDR2 FNYEAQ. Trimming shortened V by 4 bases and J by 2 bases, and 12 bases separated the two germline ends. CDR3 size: 14 residues. In nucleotides, the CDR3 is TGTGCCAGCAGCTCCGGGACGGGAGCCTACGAGCAGTACTTC. It specifies CASSSGTGAYEQYF.

V usage is TRBV7-9 and J usage is TRBJ1-1, with D uncertain. This CDR3 is 11 amino acids long. V was cut by 3 bases and J by 11 bases, with 10 bases left in between. The germline V gene has CDR1 SEHNR and CDR2 FQNEAQ (reference sequence). The CDR3 sequence is CASSFEGSAFF. The CDR3, as DNA: TGTGCCAGCAGCTTTGAGGGTTCGGCTTTCTTT.

The chain has TRBV7-9 and TRBJ1-1; unclear D gene. Looked up from germline, CDR1 is SEHNR and CDR2 is FQNEAQ (reference sequence). Trimming removed 4 bases from V and 0 bases from J, with 12 bases in between. This CDR3 has 15 residues. DNA of the CDR3: TGTGCCAGCAGCTCTCAAGGGAGTGTGAACACTGAAGCTTTCTTT. This encodes CASSSQGSVNTEAFF.

V usage is TRBV4-1 and J usage is TRBJ2-2; D is undetermined. Germline CDR1 is MGHRA and CDR2 is YSYEKL. V was pared by 1 base and J by 5 bases, with 5 bases between. The CDR3 has 13 amino acids. The DNA for the CDR3 is TGCGCCAGCAGCCAAGTAGGGACCGGGGAGCTGTTTTTT. It yields the protein CASSQVGTGELFF.

CDR3 DNA sequence: TGTGCCAGCAGCCAAATGATCAGCGGGATTGGCACAGATACGCAGTATTTT. Translated, it gives CASSQMISGIGTDTQYF. This chain uses TRBV11-3 with TRBJ2-3; 7 positions agree with TRBD2. Germline CDR1 is SGHNT and CDR2 is YENEEA. Trimming at V came to 5 bases and at J to 1 base, leaving 12 bases not matched to a gene. This CDR3 has 17 amino acids.

This clone was detected only once. The chain uses TRBV7-8 and TRBJ1-1, with 11 positions matching TRBD1. This CDR3 has 13 residues. Unmatched junction bases numbered 4, after V lost 5 bases and J lost 8 bases. In germline, CDR1 is SGHVS, CDR2 FQNEAQ. The CDR3 sequence: CASSVGTGGEAFF. The CDR3 DNA follows: TGTGCCAGCAGCGTTGGGACAGGGGGGGAAGCTTTCTTT.

The CDR3, as DNA: TGTGCCAGCAGCCAACAGGGACCTTCCTACGAGCAGTACTTC. Encoded protein: CASSQQGPSYEQYF. The genes are TRBV14 and TRBJ2-7; perhaps D is TRBD1 or TRBD2 (5 bases each). This CDR3 is 14 amino acids long. Germline V lookup: CDR1 SGHDN, CDR2 FVKESK. Trimming pared 2 bases from V and 1 base from J, leaving 9 bases between. The whole variable domain, remainder taken from reference TRBV14 and TRBJ2-7, is EAGVTQFPSHSVIEKGQTVTLRCDPISGHDNLYWYRRVMGKEIKFLLHFVKESKQDESGMPNNRFLAERTGGTYSTLKVQPAELEDSGVYFCASSQQGPSYEQYFGPGTRLTVT.

This clone was recorded only once. The chain carries TRBV5-6 and TRBJ2-5; D ambiguous. Trimming cost V 1 base and J 4 bases, with 5 bases left between them. Looked up from germline, CDR1 is SGHDT and CDR2 is YYEEEE. The CDR3 is made up of 12 amino acids. The CDR3 region has the DNA TGTGCCAGCAGCTTGTCCCCAGAGACCCAGTACTTC. Translation: CASSLSPETQYF.

The V call is TRBV6-1, the J call TRBJ2-7; D might be TRBD2 (5 bases). The germline V gene encodes CDR1 MNHNS and CDR2 SASEGT. V lost 2 bases and J 7 bases, leaving 18 bases between the germline ends. CDR3 length: 15 amino acids. The CDR3: CASSEIRERDREQYF. CDR3 DNA: TGTGCCAGCAGTGAAATCCGGGAAAGGGATCGGGAGCAGTACTTC.

V usage is TRBV7-9 and J usage is TRBJ2-5; no clear D. The CDR3 is made up of 13 amino acids. The germline V and J ends were trimmed by 4 bases and 5 bases, with 11 bases remaining between them. Germline V gives CDR1 SEHNR, CDR2 FQNEAQ (reference sequence). The CDR3 is CASSSPLEETQYF. CDR3 sequence (DNA): TGTGCCAGCAGCTCACCACTCGAGGAGACCCAGTACTTC.

The chain combines TRBV18 with TRBJ2-4; D is uncertain. The CDR3 extends over 15 amino acids. V lost 0 bases, J lost 0 bases, and 6 bases lay in between. The germline V gene has CDR1 KGHSH and CDR2 LQKENI. The CDR3 DNA is TGTGCCAGCTCACCACCCGTGGGAGCCAAAAACATTCAGTACTTC. This encodes CASSPPVGAKNIQYF.